One sample yielded the 27 T cell receptor beta chains listed below, sequenced in a study of T cell responses to AZD1222 COVID-19 vaccine. The data were produced by immunoSEQ multiplex PCR, yet TCRdb's version contains in-frame clones alone and is incomplete. This table has about 100,000 clones, around 90% appearing once. Sequenced material: peripheral blood, taken on day 0 of AZD1222 vaccination. The receptor source for this set is an adult in good health.

V gene TRBV4-3 combines with J gene TRBJ1-4; no firm D call. The CDR3 spans 13 residues. Germline CDR1 and CDR2: LGHNA and YSLEER. Trimming pared 4 bases from V and 7 bases from J, leaving 10 bases between. CDR3 nucleotides: TGCGCCAGCAGCCCAGCGGAGAGTGAAAAACTGTTTTTT. Translated, it gives CASSPAESEKLFF.

A single count supports this clone. The rearrangement links TRBV5-1 to TRBJ1-4, with D maybe TRBD1 (5 bases). Germline V CDR1 and CDR2: SGHRS, YFSETQ. This CDR3 has 15 amino acids. Trimming shortened V by 7 bases and J by 7 bases, and 20 bases separated the two germline ends. The CDR3 DNA is TGCGCCAGCTCCGACAGCGGGGGAAGGAGTGAAAAACTGTTTTTT. Protein: CASSDSGGRSEKLFF.

V gene TRBV9 combines with J gene TRBJ2-7; maybe TRBD1 (5 bases). Germline-derived CDR1 and CDR2 are SGDLS and YYNGEE. The CDR3 has 16 amino acids. Between the trimmed V and J ends, which lost 0 bases and 1 base, there was a span of 14 bases. The CDR3 region has the DNA TGTGCCAGCAGCGTAGGGTCTAGGGCAGGGTCCTACGAGCAGTACTTC. This encodes CASSVGSRAGSYEQYF.

This sequence joins TRBV30 and TRBJ1-5; a weak D match, TRBD1 (5 bases). Per germline, CDR1 GTSNPN and CDR2 SVGIG (reference sequence). Between the trimmed V and J ends, which lost 3 bases and 6 bases, there was a span of 12 bases. This CDR3 comprises 13 residues. The CDR3 bases are TGTGCCTGGAGCACCCCCGGGGGTCAGCCCCAGCATTTT. As protein: CAWSTPGGQPQHF.

The J gene is TRBJ1-1, the V gene TRBV5-1, with TRBD1 as a possible D gene (5 bases). This CDR3 has 13 amino acids. Trimming removed 0 bases at V and 10 bases at J, with 13 bases between. CDR1 is SGHRS and CDR2 is YFSETQ in the germline V gene. CDR3 protein: CASSLGDRSGAFF. CDR3 nucleotides: TGCGCCAGCAGCTTGGGCGACAGATCGGGAGCTTTCTTT. The complete variable domain, with remaining parts taken from reference TRBV5-1 and TRBJ1-1, reads KAGVTQTPRYLIKTRGQQVTLSCSPISGHRSVSWYQQTPGQGLQFLFEYFSETQRNKGNFPGRFSGRQFSNSRSEMNVSTLELGDSALYLCASSLGDRSGAFFGQGTRLTVV.

This chain connects TRBV18 to TRBJ1-2; D is uncertain. The V end was cut by 3 bases, the J end by 0 bases, with 8 bases between. The germline V gene encodes CDR1 KGHSH and CDR2 LQKENI. The CDR3 is 14 amino acids. DNA of the CDR3: TGTGCCAGCTCACCTATCGGATCTAACTATGGCTACACCTTC. Amino acids: CASSPIGSNYGYTF.

The CDR3 spells CASSQILAGGPSTDTQYF. DNA for the CDR3: TGTGCCAGCAGCCAGATACTAGCGGGGGGGCCTAGCACAGATACGCAGTATTTT. The gene calls are TRBV3-1 (or the pseudogene TRBV3-2) and TRBJ2-3; TRBD2 matches 13 bases. The CDR3 spans 18 residues. With 3 bases clipped from V and 0 bases from J, the junction kept 6 bases outside the gene matches. CDR1 is LGHDT and CDR2 is YNNKEL in the germline V gene (reference sequence).

In its sample, this clone was seen a few times. This chain connects TRBV29-1 to TRBJ2-3; 7 nucleotides line up with TRBD2. Germline loops: CDR1 SQVTM, CDR2 ANQGSEA. There are 14 residues in the CDR3. V lost 4 bases, J lost 3 bases, and 7 bases stayed unmatched. The DNA for the CDR3 is TGCAGCGTTGTTGGGGGGGGTCCGACAGATACGCAGTATTTT. Encoded protein: CSVVGGGPTDTQYF.

This clone has just one count. The rearrangement links TRBV21-1 to TRBJ1-2; the D call of TRBD1 is as the table states it, not checked on the DNA. TRBV21-1 is an annotated pseudogene. CDR3 length: 14 amino acids. CDR3 bases: TGTGCCAGCAGCGAACGTCAGGGGGGCAGGGGCTACACCTTC. It specifies CASSERQGGRGYTF.

The chain is built from TRBV7-9 and TRBJ1-1; maybe TRBD1 (5 bases). The CDR3 loop spans 14 amino acids. CDR1 SEHNR and CDR2 FQNEAQ come from the germline V gene (reference sequence). V was shortened by 1 base and J by 5 bases, with 11 bases between the two germline ends. CDR3 sequence (DNA): TGTGCCAGCAGCTTAGGAGGGGTAGTGACTGAAGCTTTCTTT. Amino acid sequence: CASSLGGVVTEAFF.

The chain has TRBV9 and TRBJ2-7; 7 positions match TRBD2. The germline V gene has CDR1 SGDLS and CDR2 YYNGEE. The ends lost 1 base at V and 2 bases at J; junction bases unmatched: 9. The CDR3 runs 16 residues. The CDR3 is CASSVTPAGTTYEQYF. CDR3 in DNA: TGTGCCAGCAGCGTAACCCCAGCGGGGACGACCTACGAGCAGTACTTC.

The chain recombines TRBV29-1 with TRBJ1-1; D uncertain. Germline CDR1 and CDR2: SQVTM and ANQGSEA. The CDR3 is 16 residues long. V lost 3 bases to trimming and J lost 1 base, with 18 bases between them. The DNA for the CDR3 is TGCAGCGTTGATACCGGGGTCGGATTCGGGAACACTGAAGCTTTCTTT. This codes for CSVDTGVGFGNTEAFF. Full variable domain (remainder filled in from reference TRBV29-1 and TRBJ1-1): SAVISQKPSRDICQRGTSLTIQCQVDSQVTMMFWYRQQPGQSLTLIATANQGSEATYESGFVIDKFPISRPNLTFSTLTVSNMSPEDSSIYLCSVDTGVGFGNTEAFFGQGTRLTVV.

This rearrangement joins TRBV6-5 to TRBJ2-7; D not certain. Germline V gene lookup returns CDR1 MNHEY and CDR2 SVGAGI. V was clipped by 6 bases and J by 7 bases, with 10 bases between them. The CDR3 has 11 amino acids. The CDR3 protein is CASRTGEEQYF. CDR3 nucleotide sequence: TGTGCCAGCAGAACTGGAGAGGAGCAGTACTTC.

The genes are TRBV4-3 and TRBJ2-7; a possible D gene is TRBD1 (5 bases). The germline CDR1 and CDR2 sequences are LGHNA and YSLEER. V was shortened by 6 bases and J by 1 base, with 13 bases between the two germline ends. The CDR3 is 14 residues long. CDR3 loop: CASSQGQGSYEQYF. DNA for the CDR3: TGCGCCAGCAGTCAGGGTCAGGGATCCTACGAGCAGTACTTC.

The chain recombines TRBV29-1 with TRBJ1-1; D call uncertain. V was clipped by 5 bases and J by 1 base, with 5 bases between them. Germline loops: CDR1 SQVTM, CDR2 ANQGSEA. This CDR3 is built from 11 residues. This CDR3 is CSVTENTEAFF. DNA for the CDR3: TGCAGCGTTACAGAGAACACTGAAGCTTTCTTT.

The gene calls are TRBV18 and TRBJ1-4; D unresolved. This CDR3 contains 15 residues. V gave up 3 bases and J gave up 0 bases, with 8 bases separating them. Germline values: CDR1 KGHSH, CDR2 LQKENI. CDR3 DNA: TGTGCCAGCTCACCTCCGGGGACAACTAATGAAAAACTGTTTTTT. This sequence encodes CASSPPGTTNEKLFF. Drawing the rest from reference TRBV18 and TRBJ1-4, the complete variable domain is NAGVMQNPRHLVRRRGQEARLRCSPMKGHSHVYWYRQLPEEGLKFMVYLQKENIIDESGMPKERFSAEFPKEGPSILRIQQVVRGDSAAYFCASSPPGTTNEKLFFGSGTQLSVL.

In its sample, this clone was seen a few times. This chain uses TRBV30 with TRBJ2-7; 7 bases are a match to TRBD2. The CDR3 runs 14 residues. With 4 bases clipped from V and 3 bases from J, the junction kept 9 bases outside the gene matches. The germline CDR1 and CDR2 sequences are GTSNPN and SVGIG (reference sequence). CDR3 region: CAWKSGVGVYEQYF. CDR3 nucleotide sequence: TGTGCCTGGAAGAGCGGGGTGGGAGTCTACGAGCAGTACTTC.

This sequence joins TRBV2 and TRBJ2-1; D is unresolved. Germline CDR1 is SNHLY and CDR2 is FYNNEI. The CDR3 is 11 amino acids. Between the trimmed V and J ends, which lost 6 bases and 9 bases, there was a span of 9 bases. The chain's CDR3 is CASRNPGEQFF. The CDR3 nucleotides read TGTGCCAGCAGAAACCCGGGTGAGCAGTTCTTC.

V gene TRBV7-9 combines with J gene TRBJ2-1, with TRBD2 identical over 9 bases. The CDR3 is 16 residues long. V shed 2 bases, J shed 0 bases, and the junction held 2 bases outside the gene matches. CDR1 is SEHNR and CDR2 is FQNEAQ in the germline V gene (reference sequence). This CDR3 reads CASSLWRGGSYNEQFF. The CDR3 nucleotides are TGTGCCAGCAGCTTATGGCGGGGGGGCTCCTACAATGAGCAGTTCTTC.

The J gene is TRBJ1-6, the V gene TRBV18; TRBD1 agrees at 9 bases. V was pared by 5 bases and J by 9 bases, with 11 bases of the junction left unmatched. The CDR3 runs to 16 residues. Looked up from germline, CDR1 is KGHSH and CDR2 is LQKENI. CDR3 DNA sequence: TGTGCCAGCTCAAATACCGGGACAGGGAATCCTTCACCCCTCCACTTT. Protein: CASSNTGTGNPSPLHF.

In its sample, this clone was seen once. The V and J genes are TRBV11-2 and TRBJ2-7; no reliable D call. This CDR3 comprises 11 residues. V lost 6 bases to trimming and J lost 2 bases, with 5 bases between them. Germline V gene lookup returns CDR1 SGHAT and CDR2 FQNNGV. CDR3 bases: TGTGCCAGCAGATCTACCTACGAGCAGTACTTC. Protein sequence: CASRSTYEQYF.

The table lists this clone with a few counts. The V and J genes are TRBV4-3 and TRBJ1-2, with D unclear. Trimming removed 3 bases at V and 8 bases at J, with 7 bases between. The CDR3 has 11 residues. CDR1 is LGHNA, CDR2 YSLEER, per germline. Written as DNA, the CDR3 is TGCGCCAGCAGCCATGGATGGGGCTACACCTTC. Its translation is CASSHGWGYTF.

This sequence joins TRBV6-5 and TRBJ2-1, with 9 bases that match TRBD1. CDR3 length: 16 residues. After removal of 0 bases from V and 7 bases from J, the junction contained 7 bases not matched to a gene. Looked up from germline, CDR1 is MNHEY and CDR2 is SVGAGI. The chain's CDR3 is CASSYSTDRGWNEQFF. The CDR3 DNA sequence: TGTGCCAGCAGTTACTCCACGGACAGGGGTTGGAATGAGCAGTTCTTC.

J is TRBJ2-2 and V is TRBV19, with D maybe TRBD2 (6 bases). The germline CDR1 and CDR2 sequences are LNHDA and SQIVND (reference sequence). V lost 7 bases to trimming and J lost 6 bases, with 15 bases between them. The CDR3 has 14 residues. Here the CDR3 reads CASTGRLTAGELFF. The CDR3 region has the DNA TGTGCCAGTACGGGGAGGTTGACGGCCGGGGAGCTGTTTTTT.

V is TRBV7-2 and J is TRBJ2-5; D is possibly TRBD2 (6 bases). Trimming stripped 5 bases from V and 1 base from J, with 11 bases between. The CDR3 loop spans 14 amino acids. Germline loops: CDR1 SGHTA, CDR2 FQGNSA. CDR3 sequence reads: CASSPLGGQETQYF. The CDR3 nucleotides read TGTGCCAGCAGCCCCCTGGGGGGCCAAGAGACCCAGTACTTC.

The gene calls are TRBV27 and TRBJ1-2; the D gene is possibly TRBD1 (5 bases). Germline V gives CDR1 MNHEY, CDR2 SMNVEV (reference sequence). V lost 8 bases and J 0 bases, leaving 13 bases between the germline ends. CDR3 size: 14 residues. CDR3 sequence: CASRDPSSNYGYTF. Written as DNA, the CDR3 is TGTGCCAGCCGGGACCCTAGTTCTAACTATGGCTACACCTTC.

The J gene is TRBJ1-2, the V gene TRBV30, with D possibly being TRBD1 (6 bases). The V and J ends lost 3 bases and 8 bases respectively, with 13 bases between them. The germline CDR1 and CDR2 sequences are GTSNPN and SVGIG (reference sequence). This CDR3 is 12 amino acids long. CDR3 loop: CAWRRGARGYTF. The CDR3 DNA sequence: TGTGCCTGGAGAAGGGGGGCGCGAGGCTACACCTTC.